Below are 8 T cell receptor beta chains sequenced from a single sample in a study of blood T cell repertoires in COVID-19. The method was immunoSEQ multiplex PCR; TCRdb's version includes in-frame clones alone and lacks a portion of them. The sample has a few hundred thousand clones; around nine tenths are singletons. The specimen was PBMCs or T cells enriched from blood (not recorded which). The receptors shown here come from a woman aged 50 to 60 who had recovered from COVID-19.

This chain connects TRBV19 to TRBJ2-3; 9 bases map to TRBD1. The CDR3 is 14 residues long. Trimming removed 7 bases from V and 3 bases from J; junction bases left unmatched: 5. Germline V lookup: CDR1 LNHDA, CDR2 SQIVND (reference sequence). CDR3 region: CASKDRGRTDTQYF. The CDR3 coding sequence is TGTGCCAGTAAAGACAGGGGGAGGACAGATACGCAGTATTTT.

The V and J genes are TRBV3-1 (or the pseudogene TRBV3-2) and TRBJ2-7; D possibly corresponds to TRBD2 (6 bases). V was cut by 0 bases and J by 0 bases, with 6 bases left in between. There are 14 residues in the CDR3. The germline CDR1 and CDR2 sequences are LGHDT and YNNKEL (reference sequence). The CDR3 DNA reads as TGTGCCAGCAGCCAAGAGGGACTCTCCTACGAGCAGTACTTC. Translated: CASSQEGLSYEQYF.

J is TRBJ2-3 and V is TRBV2, with 10 bases lining up with TRBD1. After removal of 7 bases from V and 2 bases from J, the junction contained 6 bases not matched to a gene. The germline V gene encodes CDR1 SNHLY and CDR2 FYNNEI. CDR3 length equals 15 residues. Written as DNA, the CDR3 is TGTGCCAGCATTCTAGGACAGGGGGTCACAGATACGCAGTATTTT. Translation: CASILGQGVTDTQYF.

This clone was seen a handful of times. The rearrangement links TRBV2 to TRBJ2-7; tentative D call: TRBD1 (5 bases). The V end lost 7 bases, the J end lost 0 bases, and 13 bases lay between the germline ends. The CDR3 covers 14 residues. Per the germline V gene, CDR1 is SNHLY and CDR2 is FYNNEI. CDR3: CASMSGSFSYEQYF. The CDR3 coding sequence is TGTGCCAGCATGTCAGGGTCGTTCTCCTACGAGCAGTACTTC.

This chain connects TRBV7-9 to TRBJ2-7, with a possible D match to TRBD1 (7 bases). V was clipped by 5 bases and J by 1 base, with 15 bases between them. The CDR3 consists of 15 residues. Germline V gene lookup returns CDR1 SEHNR and CDR2 FQNEAQ (reference sequence). The CDR3 nucleotides are TGTGCCAGCAGCCCAGCCAGGGGGGCTTCCTACGAGCAGTACTTC. Protein product: CASSPARGASYEQYF.

The rearrangement uses TRBV6-5 and TRBJ1-5, with TRBD1 as a possible D gene (5 bases). Looked up from germline, CDR1 is MNHEY and CDR2 is SVGAGI. Trimming took 6 bases from V and 4 from J, leaving 10 bases between them. CDR3 length: 13 residues. The CDR3 protein is CASRGGGNQPQHF. For the CDR3, the DNA is TGTGCCAGCAGAGGTGGGGGGAATCAGCCCCAGCATTTT.

CDR3 nucleotides: TGCAGCGCCGTGGTGGGGGCCTATGGCTACACCTTC. Protein: CSAVVGAYGYTF. This chain links TRBV29-1 with TRBJ1-2; the D gene is possibly TRBD1 (6 bases). From germline, CDR1 is SQVTM and CDR2 ANQGSEA. V was shortened by 7 bases and J by 4 bases, with 13 bases between the two germline ends. CDR3 length equals 12 residues.

The chain employs TRBV18 and TRBJ2-1; 10 nucleotides line up with TRBD2. Per germline, CDR1 KGHSH and CDR2 LQKENI. This CDR3 is 17 amino acids long. V lost 4 bases and J lost 3; bases outside the gene matches: 9. The CDR3 nucleotides read TGTGCCAGCTCACTTTTAGCGGGGGGAAGTAGCTACAATGAGCAGTTCTTC. It yields the protein CASSLLAGGSSYNEQFF.